Shown below are 32 T cell receptor beta chains from a single sample sequenced in a study of T cell repertoires in cytomegalovirus infection. TCRdb used MiXCR to reprocess the reads, holding one entry per CDR3 protein. The sample lists 100,000 or so distinct CDR3 sequences, under 25% occurring once. Sample: CD8+ T cells from PBMCs. These receptors were taken from a human donor in good health (CMV status not recorded). Some clones in this sample may be carry-over from other donors' samples.

This clonotype was seen only a few times. CDR3 sequence: CSASVTVGGYNEQFF. CDR3 nucleotide sequence: TGCAGTGCTAGTGTGACGGTGGGAGGATACAATGAGCAGTTCTTC. The chain combines TRBV20-1 with TRBJ2-1; possible D gene TRBD2, 6 bases. This CDR3 is built from 15 residues. V gave up 3 bases and J gave up 4 bases, with 16 bases separating them. Germline CDR1 DFQATT, CDR2 SNEGSKA (reference sequence).

With respect to this clonotype: Given a much more abundant clone one base away, this may be a read error. This chain connects TRBV10-2 to TRBJ2-1; TRBD2 might be the D (5 bases). The CDR3 spans 14 residues. Germline V gene data show CDR1 as WSHSY and CDR2 as SAAADI. Trimming stripped 3 bases from V and 3 bases from J, with 9 bases between. Here the CDR3 DNA reads TGCGCCAGCAGTGAACTAGAGAACTACAATGAGCAGTTCTTC. It specifies CASSELENYNEQFF.

For this clonotype: Since a much larger clone is just one base distant, this may be a read error. The V call is TRBV7-2, the J call TRBJ2-1, with D uncertain. This CDR3 has 12 amino acids. Per the germline V gene, CDR1 is SGHTA and CDR2 is FQGNSA. CDR3 protein: CANSPRSNEQFF. The CDR3 DNA sequence: TGTGCCAACAGCCCACGTTCAAATGAGCAGTTCTTC.

The chain couples TRBV4-3 to TRBJ2-7, with 7 positions matching TRBD2. Trimming cost V 0 bases and J 4 bases; bases outside gene matches: 9. The germline CDR1 and CDR2 sequences are LGHNA and YSLEER. The CDR3 consists of 16 residues. The CDR3 DNA is TGCGCCAGCAGCCAAGACCCCGTAGCGGGTGTATACGAGCAGTACTTC. It encodes CASSQDPVAGVYEQYF.

This chain connects TRBV28 to TRBJ2-3, with 8 bases matching TRBD1. Germline CDR1 and CDR2: MDHEN and SYDVKM. This CDR3 comprises 15 residues. V gave up 5 bases and J gave up 0 bases; unmatched junction bases: 4. The CDR3 reads CASSPGQASTDTQYF. CDR3 DNA: TGTGCCAGCAGTCCGGGACAGGCTAGCACAGATACGCAGTATTTT. Looking up the rest from reference TRBV28 and TRBJ2-3 gives the full variable domain: DVKVTQSSRYLVKRTGEKVFLECVQDMDHENMFWYRQDPGLGLRLIYFSYDVKMKEKGDIPEGYSVSREKKERFSLILESASTNQTSMYLCASSPGQASTDTQYFGPGTRLTVL.

In this sample, this clonotype turned up a few times. J is TRBJ2-7 and V is TRBV28; maybe TRBD1 (7 bases). The V end lost 7 bases, the J end lost 0 bases, and 19 bases lay between the germline ends. The V gene's germline CDR1 is MDHEN and CDR2 SYDVKM. The length of the CDR3 is 16 residues. Here the CDR3 reads CASIPRGTAPSYEQYF. The CDR3 region has the DNA TGTGCCAGCATCCCACGGGGGACAGCGCCCTCCTACGAGCAGTACTTC.

The sample holds many counts of this clonotype. CDR3 sequence: CASSSTEGPEDEQFF. CDR3 DNA sequence: TGTGCCAGCAGCTCGACCGAGGGGCCGGAGGATGAGCAGTTCTTC. This chain connects TRBV7-8 to TRBJ2-1; D may correspond to TRBD1 or TRBD2 (5 bases each). V lost 4 bases to trimming and J lost 8 bases, with 18 bases between them. The CDR3 spans 15 residues. Germline lookup yields CDR1 SGHVS and CDR2 FQNEAQ.

The genes are TRBV20-1 and TRBJ1-6; D possibly corresponds to TRBD1 (5 bases). The CDR3 runs 16 residues. CDR1 is DFQATT and CDR2 is SNEGSKA in the germline V gene (reference sequence). Trimming stripped 1 base from V and 0 bases from J, with 10 bases between. CDR3 sequence (DNA): TGCAGTGCTAGAGGGGGGGAGAGCTCCTATAATTCACCCCTCCACTTT. Protein sequence: CSARGGESSYNSPLHF.

This clonotype has only a few counts. The CDR3 bases are TGTGCCAGCAGCATCGCGGGACAGGGAGCCTATGGCTACACCTTC. This sequence encodes CASSIAGQGAYGYTF. The J gene is TRBJ1-2, the V gene TRBV11-2, with TRBD1 matching 9 bases. J was trimmed by 4 bases and V by 5 bases; bases with no gene match: 8. Germline assignment: CDR1 SGHAT and CDR2 FQNNGV. There are 15 residues in the CDR3.

This clonotype was counted ten times or more. The genes are TRBV7-8 and TRBJ2-1, with D perhaps matching TRBD2 (6 bases). Germline CDR1 is SGHVS and CDR2 is FQNEAQ. The CDR3 runs to 18 residues. Trimming cost V 5 bases and J 5 bases, with 25 bases left between them. In nucleotides, the CDR3 is TGTGCCAGCAGCAAAACGGAACCGCTAGCGACCGATCACAATGAGCAGTTCTTC. This gives the protein CASSKTEPLATDHNEQFF. Using reference TRBV7-8 and TRBJ2-1 for the parts outside the CDR3, the full variable domain is GAGVSQSPRYKVAKRGQDVALRCDPISGHVSLFWYQQALGQGPEFLTYFQNEAQLDKSGLPSDRFFAERPEGSVSTLKIQRTQQEDSAVYLCASSKTEPLATDHNEQFFGPGTRLTVL.

This clonotype was seen only a few times. V gene TRBV7-9 combines with J gene TRBJ2-6; D not resolved. Germline CDR1 reads SEHNR; CDR2 reads FQNEAQ (reference sequence). The CDR3 runs 15 residues. Trimming took 5 bases from V and 4 from J, leaving 12 bases between them. The CDR3 coding sequence is TGTGCCAGCAGCCCCGGATTTGCAGGGGCCAACGTCCTGACTTTC. This codes for CASSPGFAGANVLTF.

This clonotype has at least ten counts. The CDR3 reads CASSSRDRAGYNEQFF. CDR3 bases: TGTGCCAGCAGCTCCAGAGACAGGGCGGGTTACAATGAGCAGTTCTTC. This chain joins TRBV7-8 and TRBJ2-1; 7 positions match TRBD1. V shed 4 bases, J shed 4 bases, and the junction held 10 bases outside the gene matches. Germline lookup yields CDR1 SGHVS and CDR2 FQNEAQ. The CDR3 covers 16 residues.

This clonotype was picked up a small number of times. The chain recombines TRBV20-1 with TRBJ1-6; D uncertain. Per the germline V gene, CDR1 is DFQATT and CDR2 is SNEGSKA (reference sequence). This CDR3 spans 15 amino acids. V lost 6 bases and J 0 bases, leaving 12 bases between the germline ends. CDR3 in DNA: TGCAGTGCCGTACCAGAGAGCTCCTATAATTCACCCCTCCACTTT. It codes for CSAVPESSYNSPLHF.

V is TRBV2 and J is TRBJ2-3; D perhaps matches TRBD2 (6 bases). From germline, CDR1 is SNHLY and CDR2 FYNNEI. The length of the CDR3 is 15 residues. Deletions cut 6 bases from V and 2 bases from J, with 15 bases between. The CDR3 DNA reads TGTGCCAGCAGCAGATCTAGCGCGGACACAGATACGCAGTATTTT. It specifies CASSRSSADTDTQYF.

This clonotype was picked up one time. The chain carries TRBV19 and TRBJ1-2, with TRBD1 as a possible D gene (5 bases). The V gene lost 4 bases and the J gene lost 5 bases, with 17 bases spanning the gap. There are 15 residues in the CDR3. CDR1 is LNHDA, CDR2 SQIVND, per germline (reference sequence). CDR3 sequence: CASSTSAGSGYGYTF. The CDR3 DNA sequence: TGTGCCAGTAGTACGTCGGCAGGGAGTGGATATGGCTACACCTTC.

This clonotype was observed a handful of times. The V and J genes are TRBV6-5 and TRBJ1-6; 7 bases map to TRBD1. This CDR3 is built from 18 residues. The germline gives CDR1 MNHEY, CDR2 SVGAGI. The trim removed 5 bases at V and 2 bases at J, leaving 12 bases unmatched. The DNA of the CDR3 is TGTGCCAGCAGTAAGCGGGCTACAGGGGTCCCCTATAATTCACCCCTCCACTTT. Protein sequence: CASSKRATGVPYNSPLHF.

This clonotype was seen just once. The chain couples TRBV29-1 to TRBJ2-2, with TRBD1 as a possible D gene (5 bases). The CDR3 is made up of 13 amino acids. V gave up 0 bases and J gave up 7 bases, with 9 bases separating them. CDR1 is SQVTM, CDR2 ANQGSEA, per germline. This chain's CDR3 is CSVEEGAFGELFF. CDR3 DNA: TGCAGCGTTGAAGAAGGGGCTTTCGGGGAGCTGTTTTTT.

This clonotype has ten or more counts. V and J are TRBV7-2 and TRBJ2-5; D not certain. This CDR3 contains 14 residues. Deletions cut 5 bases from V and 4 bases from J, with 14 bases between. Germline V gene data show CDR1 as SGHTA and CDR2 as FQGNSA. The CDR3 coding sequence is TGTGCCAGCAGCCCCCGCTGGGGTGGAGAGACCCAGTACTTC. This gives the protein CASSPRWGGETQYF.

The chain uses TRBV5-5 and TRBJ2-1; D is undetermined. There are 14 residues in the CDR3. CDR1 SGHKS and CDR2 YYEKEE come from the germline V gene (reference sequence). Trimming shortened V by 3 bases and J by 6 bases, and 13 bases separated the two germline ends. This CDR3 reads CASSSPMTPNEQFF. In DNA form, the CDR3 reads TGTGCCAGCAGCTCGCCCATGACACCCAATGAGCAGTTCTTC.

This clonotype was counted ten times or more. The rearrangement links TRBV10-3 to TRBJ1-1; unclear D gene. The germline gives CDR1 ENHRY, CDR2 SYGVKD. V was shortened by 2 bases and J by 2 bases, with 21 bases between the two germline ends. The CDR3 consists of 18 residues. The CDR3 nucleotides read TGTGCCATCAGTGAGACGGGCTTGATCGCCGGCCCTAACACTGAAGCTTTCTTT. It codes for CAISETGLIAGPNTEAFF.

The chain has TRBV11-2 and TRBJ2-1; 11 nucleotides align to TRBD2. J gave up 4 bases and V 5 bases, and 7 bases lay outside the gene matches. Germline CDR1 SGHAT, CDR2 FQNNGV. The CDR3 is made up of 16 amino acids. CDR3 protein: CASSAVAGGIYNEQFF. In nucleotides, the CDR3 is TGTGCCAGCAGCGCCGTAGCGGGAGGGATTTACAATGAGCAGTTCTTC.

This clonotype appeared a few times. This chain joins TRBV14 and TRBJ2-5; D is possibly TRBD1 or TRBD2 (5 bases each). The CDR3 sequence is 16 residues long. Trimming removed 1 base from V and 2 bases from J, with 14 bases in between. The V gene's germline CDR1 is SGHDN and CDR2 FVKESK. CDR3 sequence reads: CASSQAPGQAQETQYF. The DNA for the CDR3 is TGTGCCAGCAGCCAAGCCCCGGGGCAGGCTCAAGAGACCCAGTACTTC.

J is TRBJ2-3 and V is TRBV4-2, with a weak D call TRBD2 (6 bases). CDR1 is LGHNA, CDR2 YNFKEQ, per germline. The CDR3 runs to 17 residues. V lost 0 bases, J lost 3 bases, and 16 bases lay in between. CDR3 sequence (DNA): TGTGCCAGCAGCCAAGAAACGGGGGTGGTTCGTACAGATACGCAGTATTTT. Amino acid sequence: CASSQETGVVRTDTQYF.

The rearrangement joins TRBV4-1 to TRBJ2-2, with TRBD1 as a possible D gene (6 bases). V gave up 5 bases and J gave up 5 bases, with 18 bases separating them. This CDR3 is built from 16 residues. Per germline, CDR1 MGHRA and CDR2 YSYEKL. CDR3 loop: CASSESPGVYTGELFF. For the CDR3, the DNA is TGCGCCAGCAGCGAAAGCCCAGGGGTTTATACCGGGGAGCTGTTTTTT.

The chain uses TRBV11-2 and TRBJ1-4; tentative D call: TRBD1 (6 bases). The CDR3 runs 16 residues. V shed 0 bases and J shed 5 bases, with 13 bases lying between them. CDR1 and CDR2 from the germline V gene are SGHAT and FQNNGV. CDR3 coding DNA: TGTGCCAGCAGCTTAGACCTTGACAGGCCGAATGAAAAACTGTTTTTT. This codes for CASSLDLDRPNEKLFF.

This clonotype was found a few times. This sequence joins TRBV15 and TRBJ1-2, with 10 bases aligning to TRBD1. This CDR3 comprises 14 residues. Germline V gene lookup returns CDR1 LNHNV and CDR2 YYDKDF (reference sequence). Losses at the gene ends were 5 bases for V and 8 bases for J; bases not matched to a gene: 8. CDR3 nucleotides: TGTGCCACCAGCGTTGACAGGGGGCCGGGGGGCTACACCTTC. The encoded protein is CATSVDRGPGGYTF.

This clonotype was seen a handful of times. This chain connects TRBV13 to TRBJ1-1; D is undetermined. Germline V lookup: CDR1 PRHDT, CDR2 FYEKMQ (reference sequence). Trimming left V 5 bases short and J 1 base short, with 11 bases between. The CDR3 has 14 residues. The CDR3 region has the DNA TGTGCCAGCAGCCTCCACCCCACGAACACTGAAGCTTTCTTT. Translated, it gives CASSLHPTNTEAFF.

This clonotype occurred many times. This chain's CDR3 is CASSLVNRGRWNSPLHF. The CDR3 DNA follows: TGTGCCAGCAGCTTAGTTAACAGGGGGCGATGGAATTCACCCCTCCACTTT. V gene TRBV7-8 combines with J gene TRBJ1-6; the match to TRBD1 covers 9 bases. CDR3 size: 17 residues. V lost 1 base to trimming and J lost 7 bases; unmatched junction nucleotides: 8. CDR1 SGHVS and CDR2 FQNEAQ come from the germline V gene.

This clonotype was counted at least ten times. The chain links TRBV19 to TRBJ2-4; 7 nucleotides agree with TRBD1. The germline gives CDR1 LNHDA, CDR2 SQIVND (reference sequence). V trimming: 3 bases; J trimming: 1 base; junction bases outside the gene matches: 3. CDR3 length: 15 residues. CDR3 in DNA: TGTGCCAGTAGTATCGGACAGGAGGCCAAAAACATTCAGTACTTC. This sequence encodes CASSIGQEAKNIQYF.

The genes are TRBV2 and TRBJ1-5; no reliable D call. This CDR3 has 13 residues. V lost 8 bases to trimming and J lost 5 bases, with 13 bases between them. Germline loops: CDR1 SNHLY, CDR2 FYNNEI. CDR3 nucleotide sequence: TGTGCCAGCGGCGAGAGGGTTTATCAGCCCCAGCATTTT. Its translation: CASGERVYQPQHF.

The chain joins TRBV6-2 or TRBV6-3 to TRBJ1-2, with D tentatively TRBD1 (5 bases). This CDR3 spans 13 amino acids. Trimming stripped 4 bases from V and 8 bases from J, with 14 bases between. Looked up from germline, CDR1 is MNHEY and CDR2 is SVGEGT. DNA for the CDR3: TGTGCCAGCAGTTGGGCGGCAGGGCTCGGCTACACCTTC. Translation gives CASSWAAGLGYTF.

This rearrangement joins TRBV6-2 or TRBV6-3 to TRBJ1-6; D is uncertain. Trimming pared 2 bases from V and 10 bases from J, leaving 6 bases between. Germline V gives CDR1 MNHEY, CDR2 SVGEGT. The CDR3 extends over 12 amino acids. The CDR3 DNA follows: TGTGCCAGCAGTTACACAAACTCACCCCTCCACTTT. Translating gives CASSYTNSPLHF.